This T cell receptor (beta chain) was identified in a study of cytomegalovirus exposure and HLA in healthy donors. In the PCR, 60 Vbeta and 13 Jbeta primers were used. In the original workflow: Later, an analysis found around 77 million unique TCR beta chains, and roughly 10 million of these were shared. Libraries were prepared by immunoSEQ multiplex PCR; TCRdb keeps only in-frame clonotypes and omits some of them. The DNA gave D and trimming, while V, J and clone size come from that table. Its listing shows around 100,000 clones. As regards this clone: What it binds is not known.

Trimming stripped 5 bases from V and 9 bases from J, with 12 bases between. This CDR3 has 12 residues. From germline, CDR1 is MNHEY and CDR2 SVGAGI. Overall study findings and caveats: The study reported that TCR beta sequences accurately predicted HLA-A and HLA-B alleles in most subjects. Researchers reported in a later analysis that a missense DCLRE1C variant was tied to TCR beta V- and J-gene trimming.

This chain links TRBV6-5 with TRBJ2-3, with a weak D call TRBD2 (7 bases). Sequenced sample: PBMCs. The TCR sequence derives from a man aged 25-45 years in good health and CMV-seronegative. The CDR3 DNA reads as TGTGCCAGCAGTCCCGGGGGGCGGACGCAGTATTTT. This codes for CASSPGGRTQYF.